This entry features one TCR beta chain sequence. It has no known antigen specificity. No base-level quality is on record; no much larger clone is a single base apart. For sequencing of the TCRbeta CDR3 region, genomic DNA was extracted from the sorted cells. TCRbeta CDR3 regions were sequenced using the immunoSEQ Assay. TCRdb provides this immuneACCESS table in a form limited to in-frame rearrangements. Some clones are lacking; in checked studies, under half of them reflect an unresolved V gene, and why the rest are absent is not known. The sample data list 70,000 to 90,000 clones, and roughly 80% of these were observed just once. The biggest ten clones account for roughly 1.9% of the sample. The data are from a study of OX40 agonist ivuxolimab in advanced cancers. For the wider study: Ivuxolimab was an agonistic, fully human IgG2 monoclonal antibody directed against OX40 (CD134), a costimulatory receptor. Intravenous ivuxolimab was administered to patients every 2 weeks at six dose levels: 0.01, 0.1, 0.3, 1.5, 3 and 10 mg/kg. Among the 52 dose-escalation patients, about 19 had hepatocellular carcinoma, approximately 15 melanoma, 9 renal cell carcinoma and 9 head and neck cancer. The dose-escalation cohort was about 86% male with a mean age of around 64 years, ranging from roughly 23 to 85. Prior anti-PD-1, anti-PD-L1 or anti-CTLA-4 therapy was permitted, and about two fifths of dose-escalation patients had received checkpoint inhibitors. Partial responses were achieved by three dose-escalation patients, of whom one had hepatocellular carcinoma and two had cutaneous melanoma. Peripheral TCRbeta sequencing aimed to test whether ivuxolimab altered TCR sequence diversity and caused clonal T-cell expansion. The monotherapy dose-escalation portion (N of about 57 patients) of the phase I ivuxolimab trial is reported in the paper.

Points the paper makes about the study in general: After ivuxolimab, expanded clones were on average more numerous among CD8+ T cells than among CD4+ T cells. Low levels of normalized T-cell clonal expansion were also seen in some patients who did not respond. Antigen specificity was not determined for the clonally expanded peripheral T cells. At doses of 0.1 to 3.0 mg/kg, clonal expansion of both CD4+ and CD8+ blood T cells was observed from baseline to week 6. In the 0.1-3.0 mg/kg groups, partial responders were among the patients with the lowest normalized peripheral clonal expansion, particularly in CD8+ T cells.

Patients with autoimmune disease history or receiving systemic immunosuppression were excluded from the trial. Peripheral blood for TCR sequencing was collected from all dose cohorts at baseline, on cycle 4 day 1, and on cycle 7 day 1. Samples came from an open-label, multicenter, first-in-human phase I dose-escalation trial of ivuxolimab. Adults with locally advanced or metastatic head and neck squamous cell, hepatocellular, melanoma or renal cell carcinoma were enrolled in the trial. Before TCR sequencing, CD4+ T cells and CD8+ T cells from peripheral blood were sorted into separate populations. Here V drops 2 bases and J drops 10 bases, and the junction holds 12 bases not matched to any gene. The CDR3, from cysteine to phenylalanine, totals 17 residues. This entry keeps only the CDR3 DNA: 51 bases, framed from base 1. The germline V gene gives CDR1 as MGHRA and CDR2 as YSYEKL.

This clonotype originated in an adult with an advanced solid tumor such as melanoma, head and neck, liver or kidney cancer. The material sequenced was CD4+ or CD8+ T cells sorted from blood, taken in a trial of the OX40 agonist ivuxolimab. The rearrangement combines TRBV4-1 with TRBJ2-1; 12 central nucleotides agree with TRBD1. In nucleotides, the sequence is TGCGCCAGCAGCCAAAGGGTACCGGGACAGGGGGCAGGGGAGCAGTTCTTC. Its coded protein is CASSQRVPGQGAGEQFF.